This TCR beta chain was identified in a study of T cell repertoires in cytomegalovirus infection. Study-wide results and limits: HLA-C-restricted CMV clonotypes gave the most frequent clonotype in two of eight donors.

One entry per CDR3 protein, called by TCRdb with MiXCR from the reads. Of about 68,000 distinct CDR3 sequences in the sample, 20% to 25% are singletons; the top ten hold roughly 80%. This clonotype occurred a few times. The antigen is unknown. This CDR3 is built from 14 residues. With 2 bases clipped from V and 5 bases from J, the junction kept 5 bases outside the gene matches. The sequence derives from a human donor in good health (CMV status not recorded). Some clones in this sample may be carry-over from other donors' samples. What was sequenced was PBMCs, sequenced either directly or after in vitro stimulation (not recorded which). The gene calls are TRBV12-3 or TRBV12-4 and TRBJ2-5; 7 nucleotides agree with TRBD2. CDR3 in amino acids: CASSLNGRPETQYF. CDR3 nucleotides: TGTGCCAGCAGTTTAAACGGGAGGCCGGAGACCCAGTACTTC.